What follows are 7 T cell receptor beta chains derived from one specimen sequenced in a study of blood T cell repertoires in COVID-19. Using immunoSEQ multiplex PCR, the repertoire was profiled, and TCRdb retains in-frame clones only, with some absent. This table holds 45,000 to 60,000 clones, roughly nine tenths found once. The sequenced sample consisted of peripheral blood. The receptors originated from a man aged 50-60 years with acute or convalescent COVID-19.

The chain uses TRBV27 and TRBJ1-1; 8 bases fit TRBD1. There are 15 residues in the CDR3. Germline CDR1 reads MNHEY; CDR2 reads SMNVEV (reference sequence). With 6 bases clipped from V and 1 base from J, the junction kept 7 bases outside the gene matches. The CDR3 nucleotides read TGTGCCAGCAGGTCGCCCGGGACAGGGAACACTGAAGCTTTCTTT. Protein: CASRSPGTGNTEAFF.

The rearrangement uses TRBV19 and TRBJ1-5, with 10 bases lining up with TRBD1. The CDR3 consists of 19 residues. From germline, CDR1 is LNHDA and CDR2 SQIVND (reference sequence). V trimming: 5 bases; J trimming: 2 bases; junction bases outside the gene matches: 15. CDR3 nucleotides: TGTGCCAGTAGTGTAGCCGGGACAGGGGCCCTGGGTGGCAATCAGCCCCAGCATTTT. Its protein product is CASSVAGTGALGGNQPQHF. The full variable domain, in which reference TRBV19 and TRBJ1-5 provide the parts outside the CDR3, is DGGITQSPKYLFRKEGQNVTLSCEQNLNHDAMYWYRQDPGQGLRLIYYSQIVNDFQKGDIAEGYSVSREKKESFPLTVTSAQKNPTAFYLCASSVAGTGALGGNQPQHFGDGTRLSIL.

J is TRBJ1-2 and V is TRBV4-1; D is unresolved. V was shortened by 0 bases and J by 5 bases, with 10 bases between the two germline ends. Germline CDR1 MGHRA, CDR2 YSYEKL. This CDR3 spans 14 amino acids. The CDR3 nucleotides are TGCGCCAGCAGCCAAGATAGCACCTTTTATGGCTACACCTTC. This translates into CASSQDSTFYGYTF.

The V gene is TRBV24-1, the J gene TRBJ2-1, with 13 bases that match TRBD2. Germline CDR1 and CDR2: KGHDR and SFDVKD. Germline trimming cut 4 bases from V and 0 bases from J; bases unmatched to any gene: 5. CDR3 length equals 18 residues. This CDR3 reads CATSDRRTSGSSYNEQFF. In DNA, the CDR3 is TGTGCCACCAGTGACCGTCGGACTAGCGGGAGCTCCTACAATGAGCAGTTCTTC.

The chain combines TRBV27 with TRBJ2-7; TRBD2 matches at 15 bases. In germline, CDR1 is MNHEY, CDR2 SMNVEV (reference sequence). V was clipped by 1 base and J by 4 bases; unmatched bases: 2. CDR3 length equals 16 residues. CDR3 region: CASSLLGLAGGYEQYF. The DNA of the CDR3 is TGTGCCAGCAGTTTATTGGGACTAGCGGGAGGATACGAGCAGTACTTC.

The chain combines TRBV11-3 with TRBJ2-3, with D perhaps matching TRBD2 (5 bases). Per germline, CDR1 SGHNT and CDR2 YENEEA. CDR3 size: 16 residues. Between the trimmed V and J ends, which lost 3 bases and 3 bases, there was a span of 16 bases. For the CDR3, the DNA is TGTGCCAGCAGCTTCGTCCTAGCCGGCGGTACAGATACGCAGTATTTT. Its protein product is CASSFVLAGGTDTQYF.

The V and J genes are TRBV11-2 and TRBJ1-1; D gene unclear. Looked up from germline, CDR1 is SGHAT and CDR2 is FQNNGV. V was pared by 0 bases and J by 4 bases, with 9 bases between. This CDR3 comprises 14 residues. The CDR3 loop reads CASSLDGPSTEAFF. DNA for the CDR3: TGTGCCAGCAGCTTAGACGGTCCGAGCACTGAAGCTTTCTTT.